The T cell receptor beta chain described here comes from a study of shared clonotypes between healthy human individuals. Per the study methods: Sequence data from immunoSEQ were junction-only and lacked quality scores; consequently, filtering differed. The table came from immunoSEQ multiplex PCR; TCRdb's copy has only in-frame clones and leaves some out. The V and J calls and clone size come from that table; D and trimming were worked out from the DNA. Of over a million clones in the sample, approximately 80% are singletons; the top ten hold around 0.61%. From germline, CDR1 is GTSNPN and CDR2 SVGIG (reference sequence). V was pared by 1 base and J by 0 bases, with 9 bases between. This CDR3 has 14 residues. Whole-study results and caveats: An anticipated effect of sequencing depth on clonotype sharing among donors was recognized.

For this clone: The antigen is unknown.

V is TRBV30 and J is TRBJ1-2; unclear D gene. Material: memory CD4+ T cells from PBMCs. Noted subset: CD45RA-negative fraction. The TCR sequence derives from a man aged 18 to 29 in good health. Some clones in this sample may be carry-over from other donors' samples. The CDR3 loop is CAWSGVKTNYGYTF. CDR3 DNA sequence: TGTGCCTGGAGTGGGGTGAAGACTAACTATGGCTACACCTTC.